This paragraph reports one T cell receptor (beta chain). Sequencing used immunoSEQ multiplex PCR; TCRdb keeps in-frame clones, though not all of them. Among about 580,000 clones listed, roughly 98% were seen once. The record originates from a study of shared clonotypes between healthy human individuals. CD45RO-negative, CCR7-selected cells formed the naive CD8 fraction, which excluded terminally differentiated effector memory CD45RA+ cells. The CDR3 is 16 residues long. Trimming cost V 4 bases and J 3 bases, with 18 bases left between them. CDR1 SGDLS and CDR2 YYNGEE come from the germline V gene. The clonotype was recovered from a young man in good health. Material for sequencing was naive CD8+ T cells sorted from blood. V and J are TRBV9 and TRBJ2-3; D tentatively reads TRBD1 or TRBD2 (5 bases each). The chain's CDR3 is CASSPREGTITDTQYF. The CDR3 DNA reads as TGTGCCAGCAGCCCCCGAGAGGGGACGATAACAGATACGCAGTATTTT.